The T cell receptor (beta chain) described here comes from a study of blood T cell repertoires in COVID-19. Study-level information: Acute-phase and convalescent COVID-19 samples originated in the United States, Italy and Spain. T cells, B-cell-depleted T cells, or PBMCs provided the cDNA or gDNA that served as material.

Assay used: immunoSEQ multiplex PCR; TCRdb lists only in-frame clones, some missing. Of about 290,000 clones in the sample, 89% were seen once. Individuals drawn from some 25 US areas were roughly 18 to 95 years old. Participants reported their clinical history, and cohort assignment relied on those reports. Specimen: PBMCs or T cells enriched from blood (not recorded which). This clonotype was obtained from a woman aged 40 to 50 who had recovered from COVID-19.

CDR3 residues: CSVPTVAGRNYGYTF. The DNA for the CDR3 is TGCAGCGTTCCCACCGTTGCGGGGAGAAACTATGGCTACACCTTC. J is TRBJ1-2 and V is TRBV29-1; D gene uncertain. CDR1 is SQVTM, CDR2 ANQGSEA, per germline. Deletions cut 5 bases from V and 2 bases from J, with 18 bases between. The CDR3 is 15 residues long.